The 20 T cell receptor beta chains in this list originate from one sample, sequenced in a study of T-cell reconstitution after alpha-beta-depleted transplantation in children. This sample's TCRbeta library carried unique molecular identifier barcodes. TCRdb re-derived calls from the PCR reads in MiXCR, one entry per CDR3 protein. The sample lists hundreds of thousands of distinct CDR3 sequences, over 9.5% occurring once. The specimen was PBMCs from the stem cell graft donor, collected from the stem cell graft. The receptors come from a human donor who donated a stem cell graft to a child with acute myeloid leukemia.

The chain has TRBV20-1 and TRBJ2-1; D call uncertain. The CDR3 extends over 14 amino acids. Trimming left V 0 bases short and J 8 bases short, with 14 bases between. The germline V gene encodes CDR1 DFQATT and CDR2 SNEGSKA (reference sequence). The CDR3, as DNA: TGCAGTGCTAGAGAGGGGTTCCAGCGCGATGAGCAGTTCTTC. This encodes CSAREGFQRDEQFF.

The rearrangement uses TRBV4-2 and TRBJ2-3; 7 bases agree with TRBD2. V was pared by 1 base and J by 1 base, with 11 bases of the junction left unmatched. CDR1 and CDR2 (germline): LGHNA, YNFKEQ. This CDR3 region has 18 residues. CDR3 residues: CASSQVEGGPVGTDTQYF. Here the CDR3 DNA reads TGTGCCAGCAGCCAAGTGGAGGGAGGGCCGGTGGGCACAGATACGCAGTATTTT.

In its sample, this clonotype was seen many times. The rearrangement uses TRBV6-2 or TRBV6-3 and TRBJ1-1; D not resolved. V was shortened by 7 bases and J by 2 bases, with 14 bases between the two germline ends. There are 14 residues in the CDR3. Germline V CDR1 and CDR2: MNHEY, SVGEGT. The CDR3 DNA reads as TGTGCCAGCAAGGCCCCCAGGAGCAACACTGAAGCTTTCTTT. The encoded protein is CASKAPRSNTEAFF.

This chain links TRBV9 with TRBJ2-7, with 7 bases lining up with TRBD2. The V segment lost 3 bases and the J segment 3 bases; nucleotides outside the gene matches: 9. The CDR3 sequence is 15 residues long. Per the germline V gene, CDR1 is SGDLS and CDR2 is YYNGEE. CDR3 amino acids: CASSGSGRLGYEQYF. DNA for the CDR3: TGTGCCAGCAGCGGTTCCGGGAGGTTAGGCTACGAGCAGTACTTC. The whole variable domain, filled in from reference TRBV9 and TRBJ2-7, reads DSGVTQTPKHLITATGQRVTLRCSPRSGDLSVYWYQQSLDQGLQFLIQYYNGEERAKGNILERFSAQQFPDLHSELNLSSLELGDSALYFCASSGSGRLGYEQYFGPGTRLTVT.

The rearrangement uses TRBV30 and TRBJ2-1; 8 bases match TRBD1. The junction had 7 bases not matched to a gene; V was cut back by 1 base and J by 5 bases. The CDR3 is made up of 15 amino acids. Germline values: CDR1 GTSNPN, CDR2 SVGIG (reference sequence). Here the CDR3 reads CAWSADRGSDNEQFF. As DNA, the CDR3 is TGTGCCTGGAGTGCCGACAGGGGTTCCGACAATGAGCAGTTCTTC.

This clonotype was seen repeatedly, ten times or more. The V gene is TRBV25-1, the J gene TRBJ1-4; D is ambiguous. Germline CDR1 is MGHDK and CDR2 is SYGVNS. This CDR3 has 15 amino acids. Trimming removed 2 bases at V and 0 bases at J, with 7 bases between. The CDR3 DNA sequence: TGTGCCAGCAGTGAAAGGTCTGCAACTAATGAAAAACTGTTTTTT. It specifies CASSERSATNEKLFF. The full variable domain, with the rest looked up from reference TRBV25-1 and TRBJ1-4, is EADIYQTPRYLVIGTGKKITLECSQTMGHDKMYWYQQDPGMELHLIHYSYGVNSTEKGDLSSESTVSRIRTEHFPLTLESARPSHTSQYLCASSERSATNEKLFFGSGTQLSVL.

This clonotype was found many times. CDR3 in DNA: TGCGCCAGCCGGACAGGCTACACCGGGGAGCTGTTTTTT. Amino acids: CASRTGYTGELFF. The chain uses TRBV5-1 and TRBJ2-2; 7 bases are a match to TRBD1. CDR1 and CDR2 from the germline V gene are SGHRS and YFSETQ. After removal of 7 bases from V and 3 bases from J, the junction contained 3 bases not matched to a gene. The CDR3 length is 13 residues.

This clonotype came up many times. This sequence joins TRBV10-3 and TRBJ2-5; unclear D gene. The CDR3 is made up of 13 amino acids. Germline V gene data show CDR1 as ENHRY and CDR2 as SYGVKD. Trimming left V 0 bases short and J 5 bases short, with 7 bases between. The CDR3 nucleotides are TGTGCCATCAGTGAGTCTGGAGCGGAGACCCAGTACTTC. The encoded protein is CAISESGAETQYF.

A few counts support this clonotype. The chain combines TRBV29-1 with TRBJ2-7; 12 positions agree with TRBD2. CDR1 is SQVTM and CDR2 is ANQGSEA in the germline V gene. The CDR3 extends over 18 amino acids. V shed 3 bases and J 1 base; nucleotides not matched to a gene: 13. As DNA, the CDR3 is TGCAGCGTTGATGGGCTAGCGGGAGGGCCGTCAGAATCCTACGAGCAGTACTTC. Translation: CSVDGLAGGPSESYEQYF.

This clonotype was picked up a small number of times. This sequence may be a read error, since a much larger clone differs from it by one base. The chain combines TRBV2 with TRBJ2-2; 10 positions agree with TRBD2. Germline CDR1 SNHLY, CDR2 FYNNEI. This CDR3 is 19 amino acids long. Losses at the gene ends were 8 bases for V and 8 bases for J; bases not matched to a gene: 23. CDR3: CASCSAGLALKGGLGELFF. The CDR3, as DNA: TGTGCCAGCTGCTCTGCGGGACTAGCGTTAAAAGGAGGGTTGGGGGAGCTGTTTTTT.

This chain joins TRBV2 and TRBJ2-5, with 8 positions matching TRBD1. The junction had 0 bases not matched to a gene; V was cut back by 4 bases and J by 5 bases. Germline V gives CDR1 SNHLY, CDR2 FYNNEI. The CDR3 is 12 amino acids. The CDR3 nucleotides are TGTGCCAGCAGTGGACAGGGGGAGACCCAGTACTTC. It is translated as CASSGQGETQYF.

This clonotype was seen ten or more times. V is TRBV5-1 and J is TRBJ1-1; possible D gene TRBD1, 5 bases. This CDR3 has 14 residues. V shed 0 bases and J shed 6 bases, with 12 bases lying between them. Germline CDR1 reads SGHRS; CDR2 reads YFSETQ. CDR3 DNA sequence: TGCGCCAGCAGCTTGGAGGTGGGGGGAGCTGAAGCTTTCTTT. Protein product: CASSLEVGGAEAFF.

This clonotype was seen at least ten times. The rearrangement links TRBV20-1 to TRBJ2-3; D might be TRBD1 or TRBD2, each matching 6 bases. From germline, CDR1 is DFQATT and CDR2 SNEGSKA (reference sequence). The CDR3 is 13 residues long. V gave up 0 bases and J gave up 6 bases, with 10 bases separating them. In DNA form, the CDR3 reads TGCAGTGCTAGAGACGGGGGCAGGGATACGCAGTATTTT. Protein product: CSARDGGRDTQYF.

The J gene is TRBJ2-1, the V gene TRBV5-1, with D unresolved. The CDR3 sequence is 15 residues long. Trimming pared 6 bases from V and 7 bases from J, leaving 20 bases between. Per germline, CDR1 SGHRS and CDR2 YFSETQ. The CDR3 sequence is CASNPEALSRNEQFF. CDR3 sequence (DNA): TGCGCCAGCAACCCCGAGGCCCTCTCGAGGAATGAGCAGTTCTTC.

This clonotype has at least ten counts. The rearrangement uses TRBV9 and TRBJ2-3; TRBD1 matches 8 bases. V lost 4 bases and J lost 4; bases outside the gene matches: 11. Germline V gives CDR1 SGDLS, CDR2 YYNGEE. This CDR3 contains 16 residues. CDR3 in amino acids: CASSWQGASEADTQYF. The CDR3 DNA sequence: TGTGCCAGCAGCTGGCAGGGGGCTAGCGAGGCAGATACGCAGTATTTT.

This chain connects TRBV2 to TRBJ1-2; no definite D call. Germline-derived CDR1 and CDR2 are SNHLY and FYNNEI. V dropped 7 bases and J dropped 8 bases, with 20 bases sitting between them. The CDR3 is 14 amino acids. The CDR3: CASTPLLGGRGYTF. Here the CDR3 DNA reads TGTGCCAGCACTCCTCTCCTAGGCGGGAGAGGCTACACCTTC. The full variable domain, rest sourced from reference TRBV2 and TRBJ1-2, is EPEVTQTPSHQVTQMGQEVILRCVPISNHLYFYWYRQILGQKVEFLVSFYNNEISEKSEIFDDQFSVERPDGSNFTLKIRSTKLEDSAMYFCASTPLLGGRGYTFGSGTRLTVV.

V and J are TRBV20-1 and TRBJ1-2, with 10 bases identical to TRBD1. The germline V gene encodes CDR1 DFQATT and CDR2 SNEGSKA (reference sequence). This CDR3 is built from 13 residues. V lost 6 bases to trimming and J lost 1 base; unmatched junction nucleotides: 2. The CDR3 sequence is CSAGQGGNYGYTF. DNA of the CDR3: TGCAGTGCCGGACAGGGGGGTAACTATGGCTACACCTTC.

J is TRBJ1-5 and V is TRBV5-1; 7 positions agree with TRBD1. The germline V gene encodes CDR1 SGHRS and CDR2 YFSETQ. The V gene end was trimmed by 0 bases and the J gene end by 4 bases; junction bases not matched to a gene: 4. This CDR3 contains 15 residues. CDR3 coding DNA: TGCGCCAGCAGCTTGGGCGACAGGGAAAATCAGCCCCAGCATTTT. It translates to CASSLGDRENQPQHF.

J is TRBJ1-1 and V is TRBV4-3; TRBD1 aligns across 8 bases. The junction had 10 bases not matched to a gene; V was cut back by 3 bases and J by 1 base. CDR1 is LGHNA and CDR2 is YSLEER in the germline V gene. The CDR3 is 17 residues long. CDR3 protein: CASSHTGQASANTEAFF. DNA for the CDR3: TGCGCCAGCAGCCATACGGGACAGGCGTCCGCGAACACTGAAGCTTTCTTT.

This clonotype was detected many times. J is TRBJ2-2 and V is TRBV9; tentatively, D is TRBD2 (5 bases). V lost 0 bases to trimming and J lost 6 bases, with 12 bases between them. In germline, CDR1 is SGDLS, CDR2 YYNGEE. The CDR3 sequence is 15 residues long. CDR3 residues: CASSVDRGSAGELFF. CDR3 sequence (DNA): TGTGCCAGCAGCGTAGATAGAGGGTCGGCCGGGGAGCTGTTTTTT.